This TCR beta chain was identified in a study of beta chain features in type 1 diabetes. Study-wide findings and caveats: Sequencing used cDNA, and cells with high TCR expression could therefore be over-represented.

The CDR3 totals 19 residues. The J segment lost 5 bases and the V segment lost 4 bases, leaving 20 bases of the junction unmatched. Germline-derived CDR1 and CDR2 are SGHNT and YYREEE (reference sequence). Expressed TCRB transcripts got sequenced, as all isolated RNA was reverse transcribed. Sequencing used immunoSEQ multiplex PCR; TCRdb keeps in-frame clones, though not all of them. The repertoire consists of 860,000 or so clones, with roughly a sixth occurring once and the leading ten covering 0.023%. Remarks on this clone: Its specificity is unknown.

The TCR comes from a woman between 18 and 29 years old in good health. V is TRBV5-4 and J is TRBJ2-3; 9 bases map to TRBD2. Source material: naive CD4+ T cells from blood. The CDR3 region is CASSPLQGGRADGGDTQYF. Written as DNA, the CDR3 is TGTGCCAGCAGCCCACTGCAGGGCGGGAGGGCCGATGGAGGAGATACGCAGTATTTT.